The clone carrying this TCR beta chain was observed a handful of times. The target antigen is unknown. This sample is part of a study of TIL therapy for anti-PD-1-resistant metastatic lung cancer. As for the study in general: Most patients had lung adenocarcinoma. By whole-exome sequencing, median non-synonymous tumor mutation burden was around 1.5 mutations per megabase. General study findings and limits: This highly selected cohort may not generalize to typical lung cancer patients.

Time point reported: pre-treatment sample, taken before nivolumab and TIL therapy. Pleural nodules or supraclavicular lymph nodes made up most of the excised metastases sampled. Tumors were harvested before any PD-1/PD-L1 blockade. This was the immunoSEQ v3 assay. The assay was immunoSEQ multiplex PCR, and TCRdb's table has in-frame clones only and misses some. Of 50,000 to 60,000 clones in the sample, 60% to 85% were seen once. This clonotype originated in a person aged 25-80 years with non-small cell lung cancer. Sequences were derived from tumor tissue, sampled at baseline.

CDR3 bases: TGCAGCGTTGTTTGGGTATTGGACGGGCAGTATTTT. This translates into CSVVWVLDGQYF. The V and J genes are TRBV29-1 and TRBJ2-3, with unresolved D. The V gene lost 4 bases and the J gene lost 11 bases, with 16 bases spanning the gap. Germline loops: CDR1 SQVTM, CDR2 ANQGSEA. This CDR3 spans 12 amino acids.